This TCR beta chain was sequenced during a study of CD8 T cells in Susac syndrome. Whole-study findings and limits: The study conceded that relatively few individuals underwent its TCR sequencing and HLA analysis.

Germline V gene sequence: CDR1 KGHSH, CDR2 LQKENI. Trimming removed 0 bases at V and 0 bases at J, with 9 bases between. CDR3 size: 16 residues. TEMRA cells underwent FACS enrichment and CD8+ and CD4+ T cells underwent negative isolation. RNA, at about 0.45 to 1 ug, was reverse transcribed with random hexamers. TCRdb fed the immunoSEQ multiplex PCR reads into MiXCR, producing one record per CDR3 protein. The table has around 160,000 distinct CDR3 sequences, around 95% seen once. Note on this clonotype: Antigen: not known.

Sequences were obtained from CD4+ T cells from PBMCs. The TCR comes from a human donor in good health. V gene TRBV18 combines with J gene TRBJ1-5; no reliable D call. The CDR3 loop reads CASSPPASYSNQPQHF. CDR3 bases: TGTGCCAGCTCACCACCTGCCAGTTATAGCAATCAGCCCCAGCATTTT.